This TCR beta chain was recovered during a study of T cell changes during pregnancy in multiple sclerosis. Looked up from germline, CDR1 is LGHNA and CDR2 is YNFKEQ. The junction had 2 bases not matched to a gene; V was cut back by 2 bases and J by 2 bases. CDR3 length: 15 amino acids. Assay: immunoSEQ multiplex PCR; the TCRdb copy retains only in-frame clones and omits some. The data hold 25,000 to 35,000 clones, with 80% to 90% observed a single time. Sequenced here: CD8+ T cells from peripheral blood mononuclear cells, sampled in the second trimester of pregnancy. The receptor comes from a female donor with multiple sclerosis, enrolled in a pregnancy study. This chain links TRBV4-2 with TRBJ2-3, with 9 positions matching TRBD2. The DNA of the CDR3 is TGTGCCAGCAGCCAATCTAGCGGGGTCACAGATACGCAGTATTTT. This encodes CASSQSSGVTDTQYF.